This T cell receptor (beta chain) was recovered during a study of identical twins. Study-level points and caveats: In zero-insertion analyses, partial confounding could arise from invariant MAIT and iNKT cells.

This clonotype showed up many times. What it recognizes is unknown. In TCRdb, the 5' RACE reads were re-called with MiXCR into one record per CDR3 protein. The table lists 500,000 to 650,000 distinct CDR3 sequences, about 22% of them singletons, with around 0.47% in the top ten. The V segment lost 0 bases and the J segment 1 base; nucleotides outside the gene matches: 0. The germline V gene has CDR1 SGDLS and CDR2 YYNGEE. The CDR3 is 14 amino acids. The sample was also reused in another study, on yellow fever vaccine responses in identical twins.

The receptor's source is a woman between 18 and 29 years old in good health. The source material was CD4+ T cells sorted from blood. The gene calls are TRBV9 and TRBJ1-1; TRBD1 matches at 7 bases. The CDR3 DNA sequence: TGTGCCAGCAGCGTAGGACAGGGGAACACTGAAGCTTTCTTT. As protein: CASSVGQGNTEAFF.